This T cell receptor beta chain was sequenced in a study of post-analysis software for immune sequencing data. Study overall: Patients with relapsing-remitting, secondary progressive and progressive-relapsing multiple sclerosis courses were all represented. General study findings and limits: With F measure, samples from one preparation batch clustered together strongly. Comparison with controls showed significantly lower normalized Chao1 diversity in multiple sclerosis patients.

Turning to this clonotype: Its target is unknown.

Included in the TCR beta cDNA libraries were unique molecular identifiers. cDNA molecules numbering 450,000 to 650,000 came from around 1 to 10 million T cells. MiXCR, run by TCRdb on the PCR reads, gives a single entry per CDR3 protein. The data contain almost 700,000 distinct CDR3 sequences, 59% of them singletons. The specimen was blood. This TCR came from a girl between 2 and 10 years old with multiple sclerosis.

CDR3 DNA sequence: TGTGCCAGCAGCTTGAGATCGATCTCCTACAATGAGCAGTACTTC. As protein: CASSLRSISYNEQYF. V and J are TRBV7-2 and TRBJ2-1; no clear D gene. The end of the DNA aligns better with TRBJ2-7, so the J call may be wrong. The germline V gene encodes CDR1 SGHTA and CDR2 FQGNSA. CDR3 size: 15 residues.